These 9 T cell receptor beta chains came from one sample sequenced in a study of T-cell memory formation after mild COVID-19. MiXCR was run by TCRdb on the 5' RACE reads, yielding one entry per CDR3 protein. The sample shows fewer than 650,000 distinct CDR3 sequences, about 22% of them seen only once. The sequenced sample was PBMCs or a T cell subset sorted from them (not recorded which). These receptors were collected from an adult woman who had mild COVID-19 (a few samples of this study predate the infection). Cell type and time point are not known.

This clonotype was picked up many times. The chain has TRBV4-1 and TRBJ1-4, with a tentative D call TRBD1 (5 bases). CDR1 and CDR2 from the germline V gene are MGHRA and YSYEKL. This CDR3 spans 15 amino acids. V lost 2 bases to trimming and J lost 5 bases, with 12 bases between them. DNA for the CDR3: TGCGCCAGCAGCCAACGAGACCCAGGGAATGAAAAACTGTTTTTT. Amino acids: CASSQRDPGNEKLFF.

V and J are TRBV20-1 and TRBJ2-5; D may be TRBD1 or TRBD2 (5 bases each). CDR3 size: 14 residues. Trimming shortened V by 6 bases and J by 9 bases, and 23 bases separated the two germline ends. Germline V gene sequence: CDR1 DFQATT, CDR2 SNEGSKA (reference sequence). CDR3 in DNA: TGCAGTGCGGGGGTGGGGACCCCGCTTTTGGCCCAGTACTTC. This codes for CSAGVGTPLLAQYF.

In this sample, this clonotype turned up a few times. V is TRBV29-1 and J is TRBJ2-3; tentative D call: TRBD1 (6 bases). Germline-derived CDR1 and CDR2 are SQVTM and ANQGSEA. CDR3 length: 13 amino acids. The germline V and J ends were trimmed by 3 bases and 1 base, with 8 bases remaining between them. The CDR3 is CSVEDSGTDTQYF. The CDR3 nucleotides are TGCAGCGTTGAGGACAGTGGCACAGATACGCAGTATTTT.

This clonotype has more than one count but fewer than ten. The chain couples TRBV4-3 to TRBJ1-2; D is perhaps TRBD1 (5 bases). The V gene lost 0 bases and the J gene lost 4 bases, with 12 bases spanning the gap. Per germline, CDR1 LGHNA and CDR2 YSLEER. There are 15 residues in the CDR3. The CDR3 nucleotides are TGCGCCAGCAGCCAAGATATCAAGGGGAGCTATGGCTACACCTTC. Translating it yields CASSQDIKGSYGYTF.

This clonotype was counted between two and nine times. The V and J genes are TRBV6-5 and TRBJ1-2; TRBD1 matches at 11 bases. This CDR3 spans 16 amino acids. Germline values: CDR1 MNHEY, CDR2 SVGAGI. Trimming removed 1 base from V and 2 bases from J; junction bases left unmatched: 3. The CDR3 reads CASSYFRTGGNYGYTF. In nucleotides, the CDR3 is TGTGCCAGCAGTTACTTCAGGACAGGGGGCAACTATGGCTACACCTTC.

The V call is TRBV7-9, the J call TRBJ2-6, with 7 positions matching TRBD2. The CDR3 loop spans 15 amino acids. The V gene end was trimmed by 8 bases and the J gene end by 0 bases; junction bases not matched to a gene: 4. The germline V gene encodes CDR1 SEHNR and CDR2 FQNEAQ (reference sequence). The CDR3 reads CASQGLTSGANVLTF. Written as DNA, the CDR3 is TGTGCCAGCCAGGGACTAACCTCTGGGGCCAACGTCCTGACTTTC.

A few counts support this clonotype. This chain uses TRBV20-1 with TRBJ1-5; D not certain. The V gene's germline CDR1 is DFQATT and CDR2 SNEGSKA (reference sequence). V dropped 4 bases and J dropped 2 bases, with 12 bases sitting between them. This CDR3 spans 14 amino acids. The CDR3 DNA reads as TGCAGTGCTACCTCAGACACCCGCAATCAGCCCCAGCATTTT. As protein: CSATSDTRNQPQHF.

The chain links TRBV11-3 to TRBJ2-1; weak D call: TRBD2 (5 bases). CDR3 length equals 15 residues. Germline CDR1 reads SGHNT; CDR2 reads YENEEA. The V end was cut by 3 bases, the J end by 5 bases, with 14 bases between. In nucleotides, the CDR3 is TGTGCCAGCAGCTTTGATCGTCTAGCTGACAATGAGCAGTTCTTC. It translates to CASSFDRLADNEQFF.

The table lists this clonotype with many counts. The chain combines TRBV2 with TRBJ2-6; TRBD2 matches at 12 bases. Trimming at V came to 8 bases and at J to 0 bases, leaving 5 bases not matched to a gene. The CDR3 runs to 17 residues. Germline V gives CDR1 SNHLY, CDR2 FYNNEI. The CDR3 DNA reads as TGTGCCAGCTCCCGACTAGCGGGGGACTCTGGGGCCAACGTCCTGACTTTC. This codes for CASSRLAGDSGANVLTF.